The 2 T cell receptor beta chains presented below share a single source sample, sequenced in a study of T cell responses to AZD1222 COVID-19 vaccine. Data came from immunoSEQ multiplex PCR; TCRdb stores just in-frame clones and leaves some out. The sample contains 150,000 or so clones, roughly nine tenths of which appear only once. Source: peripheral blood, taken 28 days after the second AZD1222 dose. All receptors derive from an adult who received the AZD1222 COVID-19 vaccine.

The chain employs TRBV5-1 and TRBJ1-2; the D is unclear. The CDR3 sequence is 14 residues long. Per germline, CDR1 SGHRS and CDR2 YFSETQ. Trimming cost V 4 bases and J 6 bases, with 16 bases left between them. The CDR3 sequence: CASSLAWERDGYTF. The CDR3, as DNA: TGCGCCAGCAGCCTCGCGTGGGAGAGGGATGGCTACACCTTC.

V usage is TRBV12-5 and J usage is TRBJ1-4; D not resolved. The V gene lost 1 base and the J gene lost 3 bases, with 6 bases spanning the gap. Germline V gene sequence: CDR1 LGHNT, CDR2 FRNRAP. This CDR3 has 14 amino acids. The CDR3 sequence is CASGLAGANEKLFF. The DNA for the CDR3 is TGTGCTAGTGGTTTGGCCGGGGCTAATGAAAAACTGTTTTTT.